Each of the 30 T cell receptor beta chains below was sequenced from the same sample in a study of T cell responses to AZD1222 COVID-19 vaccine (dated by TCRdb to the early 2020s). Libraries were constructed by the immunoSEQ multiplex PCR assay. Drawn from immuneACCESS, this table holds only the in-frame rearrangements with V and J called that TCRdb kept. Clones are partly lost; checked studies trace under half to an unresolved V gene and leave the rest unexplained. The sample has tens of thousands of clones on record, over 85% of them singletons. The ten largest clonotypes hold approximately 4.9% of the sample. The time point label, read with the paper, signifies: baseline before first vaccination. Sequences were derived from peripheral blood, sampled on day 0 of AZD1222 vaccination. The receptors come from an adult in good health.

The chain is built from TRBV7-9 and TRBJ2-1, with TRBD2 identical over 13 bases. Losses at the gene ends were 4 bases for V and 7 bases for J; bases not matched to a gene: 1. Per germline, CDR1 SEHNR and CDR2 FQNEAQ (reference sequence). This CDR3 spans 14 amino acids. CDR3 sequence (DNA): TGTGCCAGCAGCTCGACTAGCGGGGGGAATGAGCAGTTCTTC. This sequence encodes CASSSTSGGNEQFF.

The chain carries TRBV11-3 and TRBJ1-3; maybe TRBD1 (5 bases). CDR3 size: 14 residues. Germline V gene lookup returns CDR1 SGHNT and CDR2 YENEEA. V lost 2 bases and J lost 3, with 8 bases in between. The CDR3 reads CASSLIQGGNTIYF. Here the CDR3 DNA reads TGTGCCAGCAGCTTAATTCAGGGTGGAAACACCATATATTTT.

This clone was observed once. J is TRBJ2-2 and V is TRBV5-1, with D possibly matching TRBD1 (5 bases). The germline V gene has CDR1 SGHRS and CDR2 YFSETQ. This CDR3 is built from 17 residues. V lost 0 bases and J lost 0, with 12 bases in between. CDR3 DNA sequence: TGCGCCAGCAGCTTGGTGGCTAGGACAACGAACACCGGGGAGCTGTTTTTT. Protein sequence: CASSLVARTTNTGELFF.

This clone was picked up one time. V is TRBV19 and J is TRBJ1-6; D is unclear. The CDR3 length is 15 residues. Germline V lookup: CDR1 LNHDA, CDR2 SQIVND (reference sequence). The ends were cut back, 10 bases at V and 0 bases at J, with 13 bases in the middle. The CDR3 protein is CATSEGSSYNSPLHF. The CDR3 region has the DNA TGTGCCACCTCAGAAGGGAGCTCCTATAATTCACCCCTCCACTTT.

V and J are TRBV6-5 and TRBJ1-3, with D possibly TRBD1 on 6 matching bases. V gave up 0 bases and J gave up 1 base, with 10 bases separating them. The CDR3 length is 16 residues. In germline, CDR1 is MNHEY, CDR2 SVGAGI. CDR3 sequence (DNA): TGTGCCAGCAGTTACTCGCTAACAGGGTCTGGAAACACCATATATTTT. This codes for CASSYSLTGSGNTIYF.

V usage is TRBV5-8 and J usage is TRBJ1-6; no clear D. The CDR3 sequence is 15 residues long. Germline loops: CDR1 SGHTS, CDR2 YDEGEE. The V end lost 0 bases, the J end lost 4 bases, and 8 bases lay between the germline ends. The CDR3 protein is CASSLVNFYNSPLHF. The CDR3 nucleotides are TGTGCCAGCAGCTTGGTCAATTTTTATAATTCACCCCTCCACTTT. Together with reference TRBV5-8 and TRBJ1-6, the CDR3 gives the full variable domain: EAGVTQSPTHLIKTRGQQATLRCSPISGHTSVYWYQQALGLGLQFLLWYDEGEERNRGNFPPRFSGRQFPNYSSELNVNALELEDSALYLCASSLVNFYNSPLHFGNGTRLTVT.

The rearrangement links TRBV6-5 to TRBJ1-3; D gene unclear. Per the germline V gene, CDR1 is MNHEY and CDR2 is SVGAGI. The CDR3 runs to 13 residues. V was clipped by 6 bases and J by 4 bases, with 10 bases between them. Here the CDR3 reads CASSRPPGNTIYF. Here the CDR3 DNA reads TGTGCCAGCAGCCGTCCCCCCGGAAACACCATATATTTT.

This clone is a singleton in its sample. This chain joins TRBV5-5 and TRBJ2-7; 8 bases match TRBD2. The CDR3 sequence is 16 residues long. V dropped 4 bases and J dropped 0; count of bases not matched to a gene: 9. Germline V gene sequence: CDR1 SGHKS, CDR2 YYEKEE (reference sequence). The CDR3 DNA reads as TGTGCCAGCAGCCCATCGGGACTAGAGGTCTCCTACGAGCAGTACTTC. Protein product: CASSPSGLEVSYEQYF.

V is TRBV27 and J is TRBJ1-5; tentative D call: TRBD1 (6 bases). The V gene's germline CDR1 is MNHEY and CDR2 SMNVEV (reference sequence). With 2 bases removed from V and 4 bases from J, the gap between germline ends came to 12 bases. CDR3 length equals 15 residues. The CDR3 protein is CASSLIQGRNQPQHF. The CDR3 DNA sequence: TGTGCCAGCAGTTTAATACAGGGAAGGAATCAGCCCCAGCATTTT.

This sequence joins TRBV7-7 and TRBJ2-5, with D perhaps matching TRBD1 or TRBD2 (6 bases each). From germline, CDR1 is SSHAT and CDR2 FNYEAQ (reference sequence). V was cut by 5 bases and J by 5 bases, with 24 bases left in between. This CDR3 is built from 17 residues. Here the CDR3 reads CASSLGLGGGKDETQYF. In DNA, the CDR3 is TGTGCCAGCAGCCTAGGCCTGGGGGGCGGCAAGGACGAGACCCAGTACTTC. The variable domain in full, completed from reference TRBV7-7 and TRBJ2-5, reads GAGVSQSPRYKVTKRGQDVTLRCDPISSHATLYWYQQALGQGPEFLTYFNYEAQPDKSGLPSDRFSAERPEGSISTLTIQRTEQRDSAMYRCASSLGLGGGKDETQYFGPGTRLLVL.

CDR3 sequence reads: CASSLGSQGSSYEQYF. CDR3 sequence (DNA): TGTGCCAGCTCACTAGGTTCACAGGGTAGCTCCTACGAGCAGTACTTC. The chain links TRBV18 to TRBJ2-7; possible D gene TRBD1, 6 bases. The CDR3 runs to 16 residues. V was cut by 4 bases and J by 0 bases, with 16 bases left in between. Germline CDR1 KGHSH, CDR2 LQKENI.

In this sample, this clone turned up a few times. Other nucleotide sequences from this sample produce the same CDR3. The genes are TRBV11-2 and TRBJ2-7; 9 nucleotides match TRBD1. The ends lost 3 bases at V and 2 bases at J; junction bases unmatched: 2. Germline V gives CDR1 SGHAT, CDR2 FQNNGV. The CDR3 contains 14 residues. The CDR3 DNA reads as TGTGCCAGCAGCTTCGGGACAGGGCCCTACGAGCAGTACTTC. As protein: CASSFGTGPYEQYF.

The chain links TRBV7-9 to TRBJ1-1; D not resolved. V was pared by 5 bases and J by 0 bases, with 10 bases between. Germline-derived CDR1 and CDR2 are SEHNR and FQNEAQ (reference sequence). The CDR3 has 14 residues. The CDR3 sequence is CASSPVLLNTEAFF. CDR3 nucleotide sequence: TGTGCCAGCAGCCCCGTCCTCCTGAACACTGAAGCTTTCTTT. Based on the CDR3 plus reference TRBV7-9 and TRBJ1-1, the full variable domain is DTGVSQNPRHKITKRGQNVTFRCDPISEHNRLYWYRQTLGQGPEFLTYFQNEAQLEKSRLLSDRFSAERPKGSFSTLEIQRTEQGDSAMYLCASSPVLLNTEAFFGQGTRLTVV.

This clone was recorded only once. The V and J genes are TRBV9 and TRBJ2-1, with no clear D. Germline V CDR1 and CDR2: SGDLS, YYNGEE. The length of the CDR3 is 14 residues. Trimming left V 2 bases short and J 5 bases short, with 11 bases between. In DNA, the CDR3 is TGTGCCAGCAGCGTGTTCCCGAGTAACAATGAGCAGTTCTTC. Encoded protein: CASSVFPSNNEQFF.

Only one count was recorded for this clone. CDR3 bases: TGTGCCACCAGCAGAGATAGGGACAGGACGACCTCTGGAAACACCATATATTTT. It is translated as CATSRDRDRTTSGNTIYF. The chain carries TRBV15 and TRBJ1-3; 8 nucleotides match TRBD1. Unmatched junction bases numbered 7, after V lost 0 bases and J lost 0 bases. The CDR3 has 18 residues. CDR1 and CDR2 from the germline V gene are LNHNV and YYDKDF (reference sequence).

The J gene is TRBJ2-1, the V gene TRBV3-1 (or the pseudogene TRBV3-2); no reliable D call. The CDR3 totals 17 residues. Germline assignment: CDR1 LGHDT and CDR2 YNNKEL (reference sequence). Trimming left V 1 base short and J 0 bases short, with 13 bases between. DNA for the CDR3: TGTGCCAGCAGCCAAGGACCAGAGGTGAGCTCCTACAATGAGCAGTTCTTC. It encodes CASSQGPEVSSYNEQFF.

This clone was counted a few times. The rearrangement joins TRBV27 to TRBJ1-5, with D perhaps TRBD1 (6 bases). Germline lookup yields CDR1 MNHEY and CDR2 SMNVEV (reference sequence). This CDR3 is 15 amino acids long. Trimming removed 0 bases at V and 4 bases at J, with 10 bases between. CDR3 region: CASSLSTGLNQPQHF. CDR3 bases: TGTGCCAGCAGTTTATCCACAGGGTTGAATCAGCCCCAGCATTTT.

This chain uses TRBV5-1 with TRBJ2-2; TRBD2 matches at 8 bases. The CDR3 length is 16 residues. V gave up 4 bases and J gave up 0 bases; unmatched junction bases: 5. Germline V CDR1 and CDR2: SGHRS, YFSETQ. The DNA of the CDR3 is TGCGCCAGCAGCCCACAAGCGGGGGCGAACACCGGGGAGCTGTTTTTT. Translating gives CASSPQAGANTGELFF.

V gene TRBV6-5 combines with J gene TRBJ1-2, with D uncertain. This CDR3 is built from 14 residues. Germline V CDR1 and CDR2: MNHEY, SVGAGI. Trimming cost V 5 bases and J 5 bases, with 15 bases left between them. CDR3 DNA sequence: TGTGCCAGCAGTCTTCGACGGGTGGGGTATGGCTACACCTTC. It specifies CASSLRRVGYGYTF.

The chain employs TRBV10-3 and TRBJ1-4; D call uncertain. Per the germline V gene, CDR1 is ENHRY and CDR2 is SYGVKD. The CDR3 runs to 14 residues. The V end was cut by 3 bases, the J end by 6 bases, with 11 bases between. This chain's CDR3 is CAISDPGQDEKLFF. The CDR3 DNA reads as TGTGCCATCAGTGACCCAGGTCAAGATGAAAAACTGTTTTTT.

The rearrangement uses TRBV5-1 and TRBJ1-2; the D is unclear. The CDR3 extends over 14 amino acids. Germline CDR1 is SGHRS and CDR2 is YFSETQ. V lost 0 bases to trimming and J lost 1 base, with 7 bases between them. The DNA of the CDR3 is TGCGCCAGCAGCTTGGACGGCTATAACTATGGCTACACCTTC. It specifies CASSLDGYNYGYTF.

The rearrangement joins TRBV6-5 to TRBJ2-7; a possible D gene is TRBD2 (7 bases). The CDR3 length is 15 residues. Deletions cut 5 bases from V and 5 bases from J, with 19 bases between. Looked up from germline, CDR1 is MNHEY and CDR2 is SVGAGI. DNA of the CDR3: TGTGCCAGCAGTCCGCCTTGGGGGGGGGCCAACGAGCAGTACTTC. Encoded protein: CASSPPWGGANEQYF.

The rearrangement joins TRBV11-1 to TRBJ2-1; 13 bases line up with TRBD2. Germline V gene data show CDR1 as SGHAT and CDR2 as FQDESV (reference sequence). The CDR3 is 15 residues long. V gave up 5 bases and J gave up 5 bases; unmatched junction bases: 3. The CDR3 region has the DNA TGTGCCAGCAGCCCGGGACTAGCGGGGAACAATGAGCAGTTCTTC. Protein sequence: CASSPGLAGNNEQFF.

This chain links TRBV5-6 with TRBJ2-5, with TRBD1 matching 12 bases. This CDR3 has 15 residues. Trimming cost V 4 bases and J 2 bases; bases outside gene matches: 3. Per the germline V gene, CDR1 is SGHDT and CDR2 is YYEEEE. The CDR3 sequence is CASSGTGGGQETQYF. CDR3 DNA: TGTGCCAGCAGCGGGACAGGGGGCGGACAAGAGACCCAGTACTTC.

The rearrangement links TRBV7-9 to TRBJ2-3; the D gene is possibly TRBD2 (6 bases). Germline V lookup: CDR1 SEHNR, CDR2 FQNEAQ (reference sequence). CDR3 length equals 16 residues. V was pared by 5 bases and J by 1 base, with 16 bases between. CDR3 residues: CASSPPAGTRTDTQYF. CDR3 nucleotides: TGTGCCAGCAGCCCGCCGGCCGGGACTCGCACAGATACGCAGTATTTT.

The rearrangement uses TRBV18 and TRBJ1-1; D is uncertain. CDR1 is KGHSH and CDR2 is LQKENI in the germline V gene. V lost 4 bases to trimming and J lost 6 bases, with 12 bases between them. This CDR3 is built from 13 residues. DNA for the CDR3: TGTGCCAGCTCACAAAACGGTGTCTCTGAAGCTTTCTTT. This codes for CASSQNGVSEAFF.

The rearrangement uses TRBV27 and TRBJ2-1; no clear D. The CDR3 runs to 16 residues. Between the trimmed V and J ends, which lost 6 bases and 1 base, there was a span of 16 bases. Germline CDR1 MNHEY, CDR2 SMNVEV (reference sequence). The CDR3 DNA sequence: TGTGCCAGCAGGACCGCCGTCCTGGGGTCCTACAATGAGCAGTTCTTC. Amino acids: CASRTAVLGSYNEQFF.

The V gene is TRBV6-6, the J gene TRBJ2-1; D call uncertain. V gave up 6 bases and J gave up 8 bases, with 14 bases separating them. This CDR3 has 13 residues. Germline V gives CDR1 MNHNY, CDR2 SVGAGI (reference sequence). Here the CDR3 reads CASRPNPKDEQFF. The CDR3 nucleotides are TGTGCCAGCAGGCCTAACCCGAAGGATGAGCAGTTCTTC.

This clone was picked up one time. This chain links TRBV2 with TRBJ1-6; D possibly corresponds to TRBD1 (5 bases). Trimming removed 1 base from V and 0 bases from J, with 7 bases in between. CDR1 is SNHLY and CDR2 is FYNNEI in the germline V gene. The CDR3 covers 16 residues. CDR3 region: CASSEEGSSYNSPLHF. CDR3 in DNA: TGTGCCAGCAGTGAAGAGGGGAGCTCCTATAATTCACCCCTCCACTTT.

This sequence joins TRBV27 and TRBJ2-7; D remains ambiguous. Germline CDR1 reads MNHEY; CDR2 reads SMNVEV (reference sequence). Between the trimmed V and J ends, which lost 4 bases and 2 bases, there was a span of 12 bases. The CDR3 has 14 amino acids. CDR3 residues: CASSSLLAAYEQYF. CDR3 nucleotide sequence: TGTGCCAGCAGTTCCCTCCTGGCGGCCTACGAGCAGTACTTC.